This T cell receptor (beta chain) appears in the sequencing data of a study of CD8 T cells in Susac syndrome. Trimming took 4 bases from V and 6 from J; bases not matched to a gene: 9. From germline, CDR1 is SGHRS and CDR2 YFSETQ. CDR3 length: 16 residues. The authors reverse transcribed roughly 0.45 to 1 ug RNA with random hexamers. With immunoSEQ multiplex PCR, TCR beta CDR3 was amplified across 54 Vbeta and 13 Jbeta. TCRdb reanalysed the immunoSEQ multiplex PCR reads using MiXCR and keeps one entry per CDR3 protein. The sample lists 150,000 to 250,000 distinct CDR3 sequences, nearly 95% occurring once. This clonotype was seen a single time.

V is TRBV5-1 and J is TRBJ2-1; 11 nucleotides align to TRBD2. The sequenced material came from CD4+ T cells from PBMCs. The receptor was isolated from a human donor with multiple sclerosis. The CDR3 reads CASSQPGTSGVNEQFF. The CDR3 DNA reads TGCGCCAGCAGCCAACCCGGGACTAGCGGTGTCAATGAGCAGTTCTTC.